This TCR beta chain originates from a study of T cells in Graves' hyperthyroidism and ophthalmopathy. Findings and caveats of the study: Most thyroid-expanded clonotypes above 0.001 were also found in blood.

Amplified TCR beta CDR3 regions came from RNA transcripts. Primed by the HTBI set, a first-round RT-PCR was run on the TCR CDR3. TCRdb independently ran MiXCR on the multiplex PCR reads; one entry per CDR3 protein. The repertoire holds a few hundred thousand distinct CDR3 sequences, with under 25% as singletons. This clonotype was observed a few times. Antigen: not known. CDR1 and CDR2 from the germline V gene are SNHLY and FYNNEI. The CDR3 is 18 residues long. The V gene lost 7 bases and the J gene lost 5 bases, with 26 bases spanning the gap. This clonotype was obtained from a young man with Graves' hyperthyroidism. The chain combines TRBV2 with TRBJ2-2, with D perhaps TRBD2 (5 bases). Sequences were obtained from blood. The CDR3 loop reads CASTKGGGRARRTGELFF. CDR3 DNA sequence: TGTGCCAGCACGAAAGGCGGTGGGCGGGCCCGCAGGACCGGGGAGCTGTTTTTT.